The following is a T cell receptor beta chain sequence with its context. No cognate antigen has been identified for it. No base quality values were provided; no much bigger clone lies one nucleotide off. In Seattle, one collaborating source enrolled patients while the infection was active and tracked those patients longitudinally over the course of disease. The collaborating institutions used their own protocols to collect whole blood in K2EDTA tubes. For TCRbeta analysis, collaborators shipped samples as frozen whole blood, isolated PBMCs, or DNA extracted from either of those sample types. This specimen comes from a study of blood T cell repertoires in COVID-19 (TCRdb year 2020). At the level of the whole study: Samples from collaborators originated in the United States, Italy and Spain and spanned both the acute and convalescent phases of COVID-19. The prospective study material was composed of cDNA or gDNA derived from T cells, B-cell-depleted T cells, or PBMCs. Subjects who had been exposed to COVID-19, were actively infected with it, or had recovered from it provided the deeply sampled blood TCRbeta repertoires that made up the dataset. The repertoires were released in a freely available public database intended as a resource for research on the immune response to SARS-CoV-2. The samples were drawn from two sources: the first 160 participants of the ongoing ImmuneRACE study, and 950 to 1,500 subjects contributed by 6 global collaborators. A de-identified subject ID, COVID-19 status, age in years and sex were almost always included in the sample metadata. Where HLA class I and class II types were available, the types were taken from metadata supplied by the sample provider, not from assay-based typing.

For CDR1 and CDR2, the germline V gene lists SGHTS and YDEGEE. From its cysteine to its phenylalanine, the CDR3 spans 16 amino acids. The read is trimmed to its CDR3 DNA, 48 bases read in frame from base 1. V and J lose 4 bases and 0 bases, and a span of 13 bases separates them. What the work shows at the level of the full study, not this receptor alone: The amount of clinical and demographic metadata varied by source and participant and was provided uncurated.

The immunoSEQ Assay, a bias-controlled multiplex PCR, was used to amplify TCRbeta CDR3 regions from genomic DNA. Per the authors' processing: Nucleated cell counts per sample were estimated from amplification of reference gene primers within the assay. To quantify the absolute abundance of each unique TCRbeta CDR3 rearrangement, sequence reads were collapsed and filtered. For each sample, productive Simpson clonality was calculated by taking the square root of Simpson's diversity index across productive rearrangements. The table comes from immuneACCESS by way of TCRdb, which keeps in-frame sequences with V and J called. Part of the clones is missing from these tables; in studies checked, under half for an unresolved V gene and the rest for unknown reasons. Clone size and V and J calls were adopted from that table, with D and trimming inferred from the DNA. The sample table shows 140,000 or so clones, and 75% to 85% are seen once. The ten largest account for 5% of the sample.

What was sequenced was peripheral blood. The rearranged chain carries TRBV5-8 and TRBJ2-2; TRBD2 is possibly the D segment (5 matching bases). The receptor was derived from a woman aged 65 to 85 with COVID-19, enrolled during active disease. CDR3 reads: CASSPRVRPNTGELFF. The nucleotide sequence is given as TGTGCCAGCAGCCCGAGGGTCCGGCCGAACACCGGGGAGCTGTTTTTT.